Sequencing of this T cell receptor (beta chain) was carried out in a study of blood T cell repertoires in COVID-19. Turning to the study itself: COVID-19 samples, acute and convalescent, were from the United States, Italy and Spain. Sources were T cells, B-cell-depleted T cells, or PBMCs; the material itself was cDNA or gDNA.

Authors' methods: Counts of nucleated cells, estimated from reference gene primer amplification, were obtained. Libraries were prepared by immunoSEQ multiplex PCR; TCRdb keeps only in-frame clonotypes and omits some of them. The V and J calls and the clone size are those of that table, but D and trimming were determined from the DNA. The sample carries around 260,000 clones, roughly 87% recorded once. This CDR3 has 13 amino acids. Germline CDR1 is MNHEY and CDR2 is SVGAGI. The ends were cut back, 6 bases at V and 6 bases at J, with 12 bases in the middle. The chain joins TRBV6-5 to TRBJ2-1, with D tentatively TRBD1 (6 bases). The sequencing input was peripheral blood. This receptor was taken from a human donor in a cohort sampled during active COVID-19. This chain's CDR3 is CASRLGQTNEQFF. As DNA, the CDR3 is TGTGCCAGCAGGCTCGGACAGACCAATGAGCAGTTCTTC.